One TCR beta chain is described in this entry. As processed by the authors: Amplification of reference gene primers was used by the study to estimate nucleated cell counts. Assay used: immunoSEQ multiplex PCR; TCRdb lists only in-frame clones, some missing. V and J calls and clone size are copied from that table; D and trimming were computed from the DNA. The table has around 200,000 clones, 70% to 90% seen once. The CDR3 is 12 amino acids. CDR1 and CDR2 from the germline V gene are MNHEY and SVGAGI. The V end lost 4 bases, the J end lost 4 bases, and 8 bases lay between the germline ends. The source of the sample is a study of blood T cell repertoires in COVID-19. Study in general: The analysed material was cDNA or gDNA that came from T cells, B-cell-depleted T cells, or PBMCs.

The chain couples TRBV6-5 to TRBJ2-7, with no clear D. The sequence was collected from a woman older than 75 with acute or convalescent COVID-19. Sequencing input: peripheral blood. The CDR3 nucleotides are TGTGCCAGCAGTTTCGGTTTGTACGAGCAGTACTTC. Translated, it gives CASSFGLYEQYF.